This entry describes one TCR beta chain. No antigen is known for it. 60 Vbeta and 13 Jbeta primers were used in PCR. Method: immunoSEQ multiplex PCR; TCRdb's copy keeps in-frame clones and lacks some. Of some 160,000 clones detected, around 77% appear once; the ten largest clones hold 2.4%. The germline CDR1 and CDR2 sequences are SGHRS and YFSETQ. CDR3 length equals 14 residues. J gave up 5 bases and V 4 bases, and 8 bases lay outside the gene matches. The sample originates from a study of cytomegalovirus exposure and HLA in healthy donors. General observations from the study: In a later analysis, HLA-associated beta chains showed higher expansion and lower generation probabilities than comparable chains.

The chain employs TRBV5-1 and TRBJ1-1; TRBD1 agrees at 7 bases. This TCR was sampled from a man aged 55 to 70 in good health and CMV-seronegative. Material for sequencing was PBMCs. The CDR3 nucleotides read TGCGCCAGCAGCAACGACAGGGCGCGGACTGAAGCTTTCTTT. It yields the protein CASSNDRARTEAFF.